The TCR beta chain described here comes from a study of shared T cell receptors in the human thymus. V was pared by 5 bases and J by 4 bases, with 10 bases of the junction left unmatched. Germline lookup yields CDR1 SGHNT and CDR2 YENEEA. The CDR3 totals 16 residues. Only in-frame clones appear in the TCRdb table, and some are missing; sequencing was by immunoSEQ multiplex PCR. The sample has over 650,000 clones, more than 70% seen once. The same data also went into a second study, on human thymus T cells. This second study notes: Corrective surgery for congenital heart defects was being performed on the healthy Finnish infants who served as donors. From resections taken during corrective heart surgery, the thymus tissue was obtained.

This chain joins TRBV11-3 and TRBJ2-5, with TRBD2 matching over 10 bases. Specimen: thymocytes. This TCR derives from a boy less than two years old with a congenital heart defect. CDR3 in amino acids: CASSPGLAGEGETQYF. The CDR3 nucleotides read TGTGCCAGCAGCCCCGGTCTAGCGGGGGAAGGAGAGACCCAGTACTTC.